Listed below are T cell receptor beta chains from one sample, sequenced in a study of PD-1 blockade in classical Hodgkin lymphoma. Libraries were prepared by immunoSEQ multiplex PCR; TCRdb keeps only in-frame clonotypes and omits some of them. The data hold about 21,000 clones, with about 94% observed a single time. The sequenced sample consisted of peripheral blood mononuclear cells (PBMCs). The receptors originated from a human donor with classical Hodgkin lymphoma. CDR3s include the opening cysteine and the closing phenylalanine or tryptophan. The D gene is left open where the match is weak. Only part of the rows carry a size: once, few, many, or a class if the clone is expanded.

V gene	clone size	J gene	D gene	CDR3 protein	CDR3 DNA
TRBV2	.	TRBJ1-5	.	CASRRDNHQPQHF	TGTGCCAGCAGACGGGACAACCATCAGCCCCAGCATTTT
TRBV19	.	TRBJ1-2	.	CASTLRPSSYGYTF	TGTGCCAGTACCCTAAGACCTTCGAGCTATGGCTACACCTTC
TRBV4-2	.	TRBJ2-7	.	CASSLEGAPSYEQYF	TGTGCCAGCAGCTTGGAAGGGGCCCCCTCCTACGAGCAGTACTTC
TRBV4-1	.	TRBJ2-3	.	CASSQDGARTDTQYF	TGCGCCAGCAGCCAAGATGGGGCCCGCACAGATACGCAGTATTTT
TRBV6-1	.	TRBJ1-4	.	CASTGRGDEKLFF	TGTGCCAGCACGGGGAGAGGAGATGAAAAACTGTTTTTT
TRBV28	.	TRBJ2-7	TRBD2	CASSLELAGGLYEQYF	TGTGCCAGCAGTTTAGAGCTAGCGGGGGGCTTATACGAGCAGTACTTC
TRBV18	.	TRBJ2-1	.	CASSPLPPGRNEQFF	TGTGCCAGCTCACCACTCCCCCCAGGGAGGAATGAGCAGTTCTTC
TRBV4-1	.	TRBJ2-7	.	CASSQDRWGGDYEQYF	TGCGCCAGCAGCCAAGATCGATGGGGAGGAGACTACGAGCAGTACTTC
TRBV11-2	.	TRBJ1-1	TRBD1	CASSLGGTGLGKAFF	TGTGCCAGCAGCTTAGGGGGGACAGGACTCGGGAAAGCTTTCTTT
TRBV7-6	.	TRBJ1-1	TRBD1	CASSSQGAAAFF	TGTGCCAGCAGCTCTCAGGGGGCTGCAGCTTTCTTT
TRBV7-2	.	TRBJ1-5	.	CASSFGPDNQPQHF	TGTGCCAGCAGCTTCGGACCGGACAATCAGCCCCAGCATTTT
TRBV10-1	.	TRBJ2-7	.	CASRDEQYF	TGCGCCAGCAGGGACGAGCAGTACTTC
TRBV5-1	.	TRBJ2-7	TRBD1	CASSSLPGGYYEQYF	TGCGCCAGCAGCTCCCTCCCAGGGGGCTATTACGAGCAGTACTTC
TRBV2	.	TRBJ1-2	.	CASSDRLQTFYGYTF	TGTGCCAGCAGTGACCGACTACAGACGTTTTATGGCTACACCTTC
TRBV28	.	TRBJ2-5	.	CASSQDDATQYF	TGTGCCAGCAGCCAGGACGACGCGACCCAGTACTTC
TRBV6-4	.	TRBJ2-3	TRBD2	CASSAGGPTDTQYF	TGTGCCAGCAGTGCGGGGGGGCCCACAGATACGCAGTATTTT
TRBV9	.	TRBJ2-1	.	CASSEAGALWDEQFF	TGTGCCAGCAGCGAGGCAGGGGCCCTTTGGGATGAGCAGTTCTTC
TRBV9	.	TRBJ2-2	TRBD2	CASSVAQLAGYTGELFF	TGTGCCAGCAGCGTAGCTCAACTAGCGGGGTACACCGGGGAGCTGTTTTTT
TRBV10-1	.	TRBJ2-4	.	CASAKKGPPQNQENIQYF	TGCGCCAGCGCTAAGAAGGGTCCACCCCAAAATCAGGAAAACATTCAGTACTTC
TRBV30	.	TRBJ2-5	.	CAWSVRIQETQYF	TGTGCCTGGAGTGTACGCATCCAAGAGACCCAGTACTTC
TRBV30	.	TRBJ1-5	TRBD1	CAWSGGQGYSNQPQHF	TGTGCCTGGAGTGGCGGACAGGGGTATAGCAATCAGCCCCAGCATTTT
TRBV30	.	TRBJ2-1	.	CAWSSHRDWNEQFF	TGTGCCTGGAGTTCCCATAGGGATTGGAATGAGCAGTTCTTC
TRBV4-1	.	TRBJ1-1	.	CASSQGSARGVNTEAFF	TGCGCCAGCAGCCAAGGGTCAGCCCGTGGGGTGAACACTGAAGCTTTCTTT
TRBV5-6	.	TRBJ2-7	TRBD1	CASSRKAGGRSYEQYF	TGTGCCAGCAGCCGAAAAGCAGGGGGTCGTTCCTACGAGCAGTACTTC
TRBV6-1	once	TRBJ2-7	.	CASQRQSSYEQYF	TGTGCCAGCCAAAGGCAGAGCTCCTACGAGCAGTACTTC
TRBV7-9	once	TRBJ1-2	.	CASSLDLGGVYGYTF	TGTGCCAGCAGCTTAGATCTAGGGGGAGTCTATGGCTACACCTTC